The rows below give T cell receptor beta chains drawn from one sample of a study of control samples from healthy donors and cancer patients. Assay used: immunoSEQ multiplex PCR; TCRdb lists only in-frame clones, some missing. The sample yields tens of thousands of clones, roughly 85% seen once. The specimen sequenced was blood. The source is a man in his forties in good health. Each CDR3 is given with its conserved first and last residue. D genes are given only for firm matches. Expanded clones get a size class; other rows say once, few or many, or leave the size out.

-,-,TRBJ2-1,TRBV13,CASSFHPGASTYNEQFF,TGTGCCAGCAGCTTCCACCCCGGGGCATCAACCTACAATGAGCAGTTCTTC
-,-,TRBJ1-5,TRBV5-1,CASSLEPAAFSNQPQHF,TGCGCCAGCAGCTTGGAACCTGCCGCCTTTAGCAATCAGCCCCAGCATTTT
TRBD1,once,TRBJ2-7,TRBV5-1,CASSLRSGTGGDEQYF,TGCGCCAGCAGCTTGCGGTCCGGGACAGGGGGCGACGAGCAGTACTTC
TRBD2,once,TRBJ2-1,TRBV19,CASSINSGSNEQFF,TGTGCCAGTAGTATAAATAGCGGGAGCAATGAGCAGTTCTTC
-,-,TRBJ1-1,TRBV6-2/TRBV6-3,CASSYSYAGKYEAFF,TGTGCCAGCAGTTACTCTTACGCAGGAAAGTATGAAGCTTTCTTT
-,-,TRBJ2-5,TRBV5-1,CASRSVGGNQETQYF,TGCGCCAGCAGATCAGTCGGGGGAAACCAAGAGACCCAGTACTTC
-,-,TRBJ1-2,TRBV28,CASSSGESNYGYTF,TGTGCCAGCAGTTCGGGGGAAAGTAACTATGGCTACACCTTC
-,-,TRBJ1-4,TRBV5-1,CASTFGGPNEKLFF,TGCGCCAGCACTTTCGGGGGGCCTAATGAAAAACTGTTTTTT
-,-,TRBJ1-2,TRBV5-6,CASSFTGNYGYTF,TGTGCCAGCAGCTTTACAGGGAACTATGGCTACACCTTC
-,-,TRBJ2-1,TRBV7-9,CASTQSGRAYNEQFF,TGTGCCAGCACCCAATCGGGGAGAGCCTACAATGAGCAGTTCTTC
TRBD1,-,TRBJ1-1,TRBV6-5,CASTTGGLPRTEAFF,TGTGCCAGCACGACAGGGGGCCTTCCCCGAACTGAAGCTTTCTTT
TRBD1,-,TRBJ1-1,TRBV7-2,CASSPRGQDTEAFF,TGTGCCAGCAGCCCGAGGGGACAGGACACTGAAGCTTTCTTT
-,few,TRBJ2-5,TRBV2,CASRKADWKETQYF,TGTGCCAGCAGAAAGGCCGACTGGAAAGAGACCCAGTACTTC
TRBD1,-,TRBJ1-3,TRBV6-5,CASSYSNAGGDTIYF,TGTGCCAGCAGTTACTCGAACGCAGGGGGAGACACCATATATTTT
-,-,TRBJ2-1,TRBV30,CAWSRRAEQFF,TGTGCCTGGAGTAGGCGGGCCGAGCAGTTCTTC
-,-,TRBJ1-3,TRBV7-9,CASSLAQAGNTIYF,TGTGCCAGCAGCTTAGCGCAGGCTGGAAACACCATATATTTT
-,-,TRBJ1-6,TRBV19,CASSGGSYNSPLHF,TGTGCCAGTAGTGGGGGCTCCTATAATTCACCCCTCCACTTT
TRBD2,-,TRBJ2-1,TRBV2,CASSARLAGELEQFF,TGTGCCAGCAGTGCGCGACTAGCGGGAGAACTTGAGCAGTTCTTC
-,-,TRBJ1-5,TRBV6-5,CASRDSERNNQPQHF,TGTGCCAGCAGGGACAGCGAGAGAAACAATCAGCCCCAGCATTTT
-,-,TRBJ2-7,TRBV27,CASSERPPGIDEQYF,TGTGCCAGCAGCGAACGACCTCCAGGGATCGACGAGCAGTACTTC
-,-,TRBJ2-3,TRBV14,CASSFVGTDTQYF,TGTGCCAGCAGTTTCGTGGGCACAGATACGCAGTATTTT
-,-,TRBJ2-2,TRBV15,CATSRVGRDTGELFF,TGTGCCACCAGCAGAGTCGGGAGAGACACCGGGGAGCTGTTTTTT